A selection of T cell receptor beta chains follows, all from one sample in a study of blood T cell repertoires in COVID-19. Measured with immunoSEQ multiplex PCR; TCRdb has only the in-frame clones, and not every one. The table has 150,000 to 200,000 clones, over 80% seen once. Sequenced: peripheral blood. All receptors come from a man between 65 and 85 years old who had recovered from COVID-19. The CDR3 runs from the conserved cysteine through the conserved F or W. The D gene is left open where the match is weak. Only some rows state a clone size, as once, few, many or a class for expanded clones.

CDR3nt	CDR3aa	abundance	v_gene	j_gene	len	d_gene
TGTGCCAGCAGCGAACGACAGGGAAACTATGGCTACACCTTC	CASSERQGNYGYTF	.	TRBV9	TRBJ1-2	14	TRBD1
TGTGCCAGCAGTCCCGCGGGGACTAGCGTCAGAGATACGCAGTATTTT	CASSPAGTSVRDTQYF	.	TRBV27	TRBJ2-3	16	TRBD2
TGTGCCAGCAGCTTAGATATCGAGACCCAGTACTTC	CASSLDIETQYF	.	TRBV7-2	TRBJ2-5	12	.
TGTGCCAGCAGTTTATTACAGAACTACAATGAGCAGTTCTTC	CASSLLQNYNEQFF	.	TRBV27	TRBJ2-1	14	.
TGTGCCAGCAGCTTAGCAGGGACTAGCGGAGTCTACGAGCAGTACTTC	CASSLAGTSGVYEQYF	few	TRBV7-8	TRBJ2-7	16	TRBD2
TGCGCCAGCAGCTTGAGAGCGGGGTCCTACGAGCAGTACTTC	CASSLRAGSYEQYF	.	TRBV5-1	TRBJ2-7	14	TRBD2
TGTGCCAGCAGCTTCAGAGGGGGCAACACAGATACGCAGTATTTT	CASSFRGGNTDTQYF	.	TRBV7-9	TRBJ2-3	15	TRBD1
TGCAGCGTTGCGCGGGAAATCACAGATACGCAGTATTTT	CSVAREITDTQYF	.	TRBV29-1	TRBJ2-3	13	.
TGTGCCAGCAGCTTGAATCCGGAGAGCTCCTATAATTCACCCCTCCACTTT	CASSLNPESSYNSPLHF	.	TRBV5-4	TRBJ1-6	17	.
TGCGCCAGCAGTTCAGGACTAGCGGGAGATGAGCAGTTCTTC	CASSSGLAGDEQFF	.	TRBV10-1	TRBJ2-1	14	TRBD2
TGCGCCAGGCCCCATGAGCGCGAGCAGTACTTC	CARPHEREQYF	.	TRBV5-1	TRBJ2-7	11	.
TGTGCCAGTAGTATAGGGGCGTCCTACGAGCAGTACTTC	CASSIGASYEQYF	once	TRBV19	TRBJ2-7	13	.
TGCGCCAGCAGCCAGTACTCCACTAGCGGGAGTATCTACGAGCAGTACTTC	CASSQYSTSGSIYEQYF	.	TRBV4-1	TRBJ2-7	17	TRBD2
TGTGCCAGCAGCTTAGAATGGGCACAGTACAATGAGCAGTTCTTC	CASSLEWAQYNEQFF	.	TRBV7-2	TRBJ2-1	15	.
TGTGCCAGCTCACCTTTGTCTCTCACCGGGGGCACAGATACGCAGTATTTT	CASSPLSLTGGTDTQYF	.	TRBV18	TRBJ2-3	17	.
TGCAGTGCTAGTTCGGCTAGCGGCGAAGAGACCCAGTACTTC	CSASSASGEETQYF	.	TRBV20-1	TRBJ2-5	14	TRBD2
TGTGCCAGTAGTAACGGGAGGGCCCACAATGAGCAGTTCTTC	CASSNGRAHNEQFF	.	TRBV19	TRBJ2-1	14	TRBD2
TGTGCCACCAGTGATAACCGGCCGACTAGGCAGTTCTTC	CATSDNRPTRQFF	.	TRBV24-1	TRBJ2-1	13	.
TGTGCCAGCAGCCCCCACCTAGCGGGATTTTCGTACGAGCAGTACTTC	CASSPHLAGFSYEQYF	.	TRBV7-2	TRBJ2-7	16	TRBD2
TGTGCCAGCAGTGAAGCGGGAGGGCCCTACAATGAGCAGTTCTTC	CASSEAGGPYNEQFF	.	TRBV6-1	TRBJ2-1	15	TRBD2
TGCGCCAGCAGCTTCCGGACTAGCGGGAGAAACGAGCAGTACTTC	CASSFRTSGRNEQYF	.	TRBV4-1	TRBJ2-7	15	TRBD2
TGTGCCAGCAGTACTGACAGGCCCACTGAAGCTTTCTTT	CASSTDRPTEAFF	.	TRBV6-5	TRBJ1-1	13	.
TGTGCCAGCAGCCTGACAGGGGCGGGCACCGGGGAGCTGTTTTTT	CASSLTGAGTGELFF	.	TRBV13	TRBJ2-2	15	TRBD1
TGTGCCAGCAGCAGGACAGGTTTGACCTACGAGCAGTACTTC	CASSRTGLTYEQYF	once	TRBV5-8	TRBJ2-7	14	TRBD1
TGCGCCAGCAGCTTGTATGGGACAGGGGGCCTCCTTAATGAAAAACTGTTTTTT	CASSLYGTGGLLNEKLFF	.	TRBV5-1	TRBJ1-4	18	TRBD1
TGCGCCAGCAGCTTGGTGGGTGGGCTAGCGGCAGATACGCAGTATTTT	CASSLVGGLAADTQYF	once	TRBV5-1	TRBJ2-3	16	TRBD2
TGTGCCATCAGTGATAGCGGGAGTGGATACAATGAGCAGTTCTTC	CAISDSGSGYNEQFF	.	TRBV10-3	TRBJ2-1	15	TRBD2
TGTGCCACCAGTGATTCTACAGGGGGCCTGAACACTGAAGCTTTCTTT	CATSDSTGGLNTEAFF	.	TRBV24-1	TRBJ1-1	16	TRBD1
TGTGCCAGCAGCCAAGTAGCGGACGGGATATATGGCTACACCTTC	CASSQVADGIYGYTF	.	TRBV7-2	TRBJ1-2	15	.
TGTGCCAGCAGCTCGGGACAGGGGAGTGAAAAACTGTTTTTT	CASSSGQGSEKLFF	.	TRBV7-9	TRBJ1-4	14	TRBD1
TGCGCCAGCAGCTTGGATACTAGCGGGAACGGGGAGCTGTTTTTT	CASSLDTSGNGELFF	.	TRBV5-1	TRBJ2-2	15	TRBD2
TGTGCCAGTAGTATCAACAGGGACACTGAAGCTTTCTTT	CASSINRDTEAFF	.	TRBV19	TRBJ1-1	13	.
TGTGCCAGCAGTGATGGGCTAGCGGGAGGAGGCGAGCAGTACTTC	CASSDGLAGGGEQYF	.	TRBV2	TRBJ2-7	15	TRBD2
TGTGCCAGCAGCCAGAGCCATAATTCACCCCTCCACTTT	CASSQSHNSPLHF	few	TRBV3-1/TRBV3-2	TRBJ1-6	13	.
TGCAGTGCTAGTTTAGCGGGAGAGGGCTACGAGCAGTACTTC	CSASLAGEGYEQYF	.	TRBV20-1	TRBJ2-7	14	TRBD2
TGCGCCAGCACAACAGGGCTGAACACTGAAGCTTTCTTT	CASTTGLNTEAFF	once	TRBV5-1	TRBJ1-1	13	.
TGTGCCAGCAGCTCAAGGTTAGGGGGCGTCGGGGAGCTGTTTTTT	CASSSRLGGVGELFF	.	TRBV3-1/TRBV3-2	TRBJ2-2	15	TRBD1
TGCGCCAGCAGCCAAGTGAGAGCACAAGAGACCCAGTACTTC	CASSQVRAQETQYF	.	TRBV4-1	TRBJ2-5	14	.
TGTGCCAGCAGTCCCGGAAGGGGGCATCAGCCCCAGCATTTT	CASSPGRGHQPQHF	.	TRBV6-5	TRBJ1-5	14	TRBD1
TGTGCCAGCAGCTGGAGCGTGGTAGATACGCAGTATTTT	CASSWSVVDTQYF	.	TRBV12-3/TRBV12-4	TRBJ2-3	13	.
TGTGCCAGCAGTCCACCATCTAGCGGGATCTACAATGAGCAGTTCTTC	CASSPPSSGIYNEQFF	.	TRBV28	TRBJ2-1	16	TRBD2
TGTGCCAGCAGCGGTACTGGGACACGCGGCCCCTACGAGCAGTACTTC	CASSGTGTRGPYEQYF	.	TRBV9	TRBJ2-7	16	.
TGTGCCAGCAGACCCGGAGGAGATACGCAGTATTTT	CASRPGGDTQYF	.	TRBV27	TRBJ2-3	12	.
TGTGCCAGCAGGCCCTCAGGGGGCAGTCAGCCCCAGCATTTT	CASRPSGGSQPQHF	.	TRBV6-5	TRBJ1-5	14	TRBD1
TGTGCCAGCAGTCCCCGGGGGGGGCCTAACTATGGCTACACCTTC	CASSPRGGPNYGYTF	.	TRBV25-1	TRBJ1-2	15	.
TGTGCCAGCTCATCCGAGGGGGGGCCGAACTATGGCTACACCTTC	CASSSEGGPNYGYTF	.	TRBV18	TRBJ1-2	15	.
TGTGCCAGCAGCACGGGAGGCGCCCCCTATGGCTACACCTTC	CASSTGGAPYGYTF	.	TRBV7-9	TRBJ1-2	14	.